These 21 T cell receptor beta chains originate from one sample sequenced in a study of T cells in Graves' hyperthyroidism and ophthalmopathy. Amplification targeted TCR beta CDR3 regions from RNA transcripts. The TCR CDR3 first-round RT-PCR relied on the HTBI primer set. One entry per CDR3 protein results from TCRdb running MiXCR on the multiplex PCR reads. This table has 450,000 to 550,000 distinct CDR3 sequences, around 24% appearing once. The sample taken for sequencing was blood. The receptors were gathered from a woman aged 25 to 39 with Graves' ophthalmopathy.

This clonotype has just a few counts. V is TRBV14 and J is TRBJ2-5, with TRBD2 as a possible D gene (5 bases). CDR3 size: 16 residues. From germline, CDR1 is SGHDN and CDR2 FVKESK. With 4 bases removed from V and 1 base from J, the gap between germline ends came to 16 bases. The CDR3 bases are TGTGCCAGCAGCCCGAAGAGGGCCAGGACCCAAGAGACCCAGTACTTC. This sequence encodes CASSPKRARTQETQYF.

This clonotype appeared a few times. CDR3 residues: CASRLAEETQYF. CDR3 DNA: TGCGCCAGCAGGCTAGCGGAAGAGACCCAGTACTTC. This chain links TRBV5-1 with TRBJ2-5; 7 positions agree with TRBD2. CDR1 and CDR2 from the germline V gene are SGHRS and YFSETQ. This CDR3 is 12 amino acids long. The junction had 1 base not matched to a gene; V was cut back by 5 bases and J by 3 bases.

The sample holds many counts of this clonotype. The rearrangement uses TRBV5-1 and TRBJ2-2; TRBD2 aligns across 11 bases. J gave up 4 bases and V 4 bases, and 3 bases lay outside the gene matches. CDR1 is SGHRS and CDR2 is YFSETQ in the germline V gene. The CDR3 sequence is 15 residues long. The CDR3 protein is CASSDSGGATGELFF. As DNA, the CDR3 is TGCGCCAGCAGCGATAGCGGGGGGGCCACCGGGGAGCTGTTTTTT.

V is TRBV13 and J is TRBJ1-2, with a possible D match to TRBD1 (5 bases). The CDR3 consists of 11 residues. Germline CDR1 and CDR2: PRHDT and FYEKMQ (reference sequence). Trimming took off 8 bases at V and 8 bases at J, with 12 bases between the two ends. The CDR3 sequence is CASLGENGYTF. The CDR3 DNA is TGTGCCAGCCTGGGGGAGAACGGCTACACCTTC.

This rearrangement joins TRBV28 to TRBJ1-3, with 9 bases matching TRBD1. Germline V gene data show CDR1 as MDHEN and CDR2 as SYDVKM. Trimming cost V 1 base and J 6 bases; bases outside gene matches: 4. The CDR3 is 15 amino acids. This CDR3 is CASSLSDRGTNTIYF. The DNA of the CDR3 is TGTGCCAGCAGTTTATCCGACAGGGGGACAAACACCATATATTTT.

The count of this clonotype is one. V is TRBV2 and J is TRBJ1-2; tentatively, D is TRBD1 (5 bases). The V end lost 3 bases, the J end lost 0 bases, and 11 bases lay between the germline ends. The CDR3 has 15 amino acids. Germline V gene data show CDR1 as SNHLY and CDR2 as FYNNEI. The CDR3 sequence: CASSERAGTNYGYTF. For the CDR3, the DNA is TGTGCCAGCAGTGAGCGGGCAGGGACTAACTATGGCTACACCTTC.

This clonotype appeared many times. The V and J genes are TRBV20-1 and TRBJ1-5; 8 bases align to TRBD1. The length of the CDR3 is 18 residues. The V gene end was trimmed by 0 bases and the J gene end by 6 bases; junction bases not matched to a gene: 16. Germline CDR1 DFQATT, CDR2 SNEGSKA (reference sequence). CDR3 nucleotides: TGCAGTGCTAGAGAATATGGCCAGGGGGCTTCTTTCCGTCAGCCCCAGCATTTT. Translation gives CSAREYGQGASFRQPQHF.

This clonotype was observed a single time. The rearrangement joins TRBV6-5 to TRBJ2-2; TRBD2 matches at 10 bases. Germline CDR1 is MNHEY and CDR2 is SVGAGI. J lost 2 bases, V lost 0 bases, and 3 bases had no gene match. CDR3 length: 17 residues. The CDR3 DNA reads as TGTGCCAGCAGTTACTCGAGACTAGCGGGTAACACCGGGGAGCTGTTTTTT. This sequence encodes CASSYSRLAGNTGELFF.

In this sample, this clonotype turned up once. DNA for the CDR3: TGCAGTGCTGAGGGACCATCGGACTATGGCTACACCTTC. This encodes CSAEGPSDYGYTF. The chain carries TRBV20-1 and TRBJ1-2; D may be TRBD1 (5 bases). The CDR3 extends over 13 amino acids. Germline CDR1 reads DFQATT; CDR2 reads SNEGSKA (reference sequence). V shed 5 bases and J shed 3 bases, with 13 bases lying between them.

This clonotype was seen many times. This rearrangement joins TRBV12-3 or TRBV12-4 to TRBJ1-6; D possibly corresponds to TRBD1 (6 bases). The V end lost 6 bases, the J end lost 10 bases, and 16 bases lay between the germline ends. This CDR3 has 14 residues. In nucleotides, the CDR3 is TGTGCCAGCAGGCTCCCGGGGGCCCAATCACCCCTCCACTTT. As protein: CASRLPGAQSPLHF.

This clonotype was detected many times. This rearrangement joins TRBV29-1 to TRBJ1-2; D unclear. The V end was cut by 5 bases, the J end by 8 bases, with 18 bases between. CDR1 is SQVTM, CDR2 ANQGSEA, per germline. This CDR3 is 13 amino acids long. CDR3 sequence (DNA): TGCAGCGTTCTACCAGCTTTAGGGCAAGGCTACACCTTC. This sequence encodes CSVLPALGQGYTF.

This clonotype was seen at least ten times. This CDR3 is CASSALSSYEQYF. The CDR3 DNA reads as TGTGCCAGCAGCGCCCTGAGCTCCTACGAGCAGTACTTC. The chain combines TRBV7-2 with TRBJ2-7; D is ambiguous. Trimming shortened V by 5 bases and J by 0 bases, and 8 bases separated the two germline ends. The CDR3 length is 13 residues. From germline, CDR1 is SGHTA and CDR2 FQGNSA. Filled out from reference TRBV7-2 and TRBJ2-7, the complete variable domain reads GAGVSQSPSNKVTEKGKDVELRCDPISGHTALYWYRQSLGQGLEFLIYFQGNSAPDKSGLPSDRFSAERTGGSVSTLTIQRTQQEDSAVYLCASSALSSYEQYFGPGTRLTVT.

This clonotype was recorded at least ten times. The chain recombines TRBV12-3 or TRBV12-4 with TRBJ2-5; TRBD2 agrees at 7 bases. The CDR3 runs 13 residues. V gave up 8 bases and J gave up 4 bases; unmatched junction bases: 7. CDR3 nucleotides: TGTGCCAGCGGACTAGGGACGTCAGAGACCCAGTACTTC. This codes for CASGLGTSETQYF.

In this sample, this clonotype turned up many times. V gene TRBV14 combines with J gene TRBJ2-7; no clear D gene. Trimming pared 3 bases from V and 6 bases from J, leaving 6 bases between. Germline V gene data show CDR1 as SGHDN and CDR2 as FVKESK. The CDR3 has 11 residues. Written as DNA, the CDR3 is TGTGCCAGCAGCCATGCTCTCGAGCAGTACTTC. Its protein is CASSHALEQYF.

This clonotype was detected a few times. The rearrangement links TRBV28 to TRBJ1-1; D is perhaps TRBD1 (5 bases). V lost 5 bases to trimming and J lost 9 bases, with 10 bases between them. This CDR3 has 11 amino acids. The germline gives CDR1 MDHEN, CDR2 SYDVKM. The CDR3: CASSLNRKAFF. In DNA, the CDR3 is TGTGCCAGCAGTCTGAACAGGAAAGCTTTCTTT.

The chain joins TRBV27 to TRBJ2-7; D could derive from TRBD1 or TRBD2 (5 bases each). The CDR3 covers 16 residues. V was clipped by 0 bases and J by 0 bases, with 12 bases between them. CDR1 MNHEY and CDR2 SMNVEV come from the germline V gene (reference sequence). CDR3 residues: CASSLSRDGSSYEQYF. Written as DNA, the CDR3 is TGTGCCAGCAGTTTATCCCGGGACGGAAGCTCCTACGAGCAGTACTTC.

In this sample, this clonotype turned up many times. This chain joins TRBV7-2 and TRBJ2-5; D call uncertain. CDR3 length equals 13 residues. Per the germline V gene, CDR1 is SGHTA and CDR2 is FQGNSA. Between the trimmed V and J ends, which lost 2 bases and 5 bases, there was a span of 9 bases. The CDR3 region is CASSLRPRETQYF. Here the CDR3 DNA reads TGTGCCAGCAGCTTACGGCCTAGGGAGACCCAGTACTTC.

The genes are TRBV6-2 or TRBV6-3 and TRBJ2-5, with 10 bases that match TRBD1. Per germline, CDR1 MNHEY and CDR2 SVGEGT. This CDR3 region has 14 residues. V shed 9 bases, J shed 5 bases, and the junction held 9 bases outside the gene matches. The CDR3 reads CASWGQGRLETQYF. The CDR3 DNA is TGTGCCAGTTGGGGACAGGGGCGGCTGGAGACCCAGTACTTC.

The rearrangement joins TRBV20-1 to TRBJ2-5; weak D call: TRBD1 (6 bases). Trimming pared 0 bases from V and 4 bases from J, leaving 15 bases between. Germline values: CDR1 DFQATT, CDR2 SNEGSKA (reference sequence). This CDR3 is 15 amino acids long. The CDR3 protein is CSARDGGPGLETQYF. The CDR3 DNA sequence: TGCAGTGCTAGAGATGGGGGCCCGGGTTTAGAGACCCAGTACTTC.

This clonotype is a singleton in its sample. The genes are TRBV12-3 or TRBV12-4 and TRBJ2-7; TRBD2 matches 8 bases. The J segment lost 0 bases and the V segment lost 5 bases, leaving 6 bases of the junction unmatched. This CDR3 spans 15 amino acids. The CDR3 DNA sequence: TGTGCCAGCAGTCCTAGCGGGCCTACCTCCTACGAGCAGTACTTC. It is translated as CASSPSGPTSYEQYF.

This chain links TRBV12-3 or TRBV12-4 with TRBJ1-1; D is uncertain. The CDR3 contains 13 residues. V dropped 3 bases and J dropped 0 bases, with 5 bases sitting between them. CDR3 coding DNA: TGTGCCAGCAGTTTCATGATGAACACTGAAGCTTTCTTT. Translating it yields CASSFMMNTEAFF.